This T cell receptor beta chain was observed in a study of blood T cell repertoires in COVID-19. As for the study in general: Researchers got acute and convalescent COVID-19 samples from the United States, Italy and Spain. PBMCs, B-cell-depleted T cells, or T cells were the source of the cDNA or gDNA that made up the material.

As originally analysed: Reference gene primer amplification in the assay estimated nucleated cell counts. Only in-frame clones appear in the TCRdb table, and some are missing; sequencing was by immunoSEQ multiplex PCR. The DNA was the basis for D and trimming; V, J and clone size are from that table. The sample holds approximately 380,000 clones, 85% seen once. CDR1 is MGHRA and CDR2 is YSYEKL in the germline V gene. This CDR3 spans 13 amino acids. V shed 2 bases and J shed 9 bases, with 11 bases lying between them. The chain combines TRBV4-1 with TRBJ2-4; D remains unclear. The sample consisted of peripheral blood. The sequence was collected from a woman aged 18 to 35 with acute or convalescent COVID-19. The CDR3 DNA reads as TGCGCCAGCAGCCAAACCGGGTCTAGCATTCAGTACTTC. Translation gives CASSQTGSSIQYF.